This T cell receptor beta chain was profiled in a study of cytomegalovirus exposure and HLA in healthy donors. Findings of the study overall: Three CMV-associated chains proved CMV antigen-specific in vitro. In a later analysis, TCR association rates varied by HLA locus: DRB1 most, HLA-C fewest. It was reportedly the case that the classifier diagnosed cytomegalovirus status with high specificity and sensitivity.

Points on this clone: Its antigen is not identified.

PCR amplification relied on 60 Vbeta primers (plus 13 Jbeta primers). Produced via immunoSEQ multiplex PCR; TCRdb's table is partial and in-frame only. This sample carries about 94,000 clones, just under 80% of them seen once, and the ten largest clones take under 4%. Sequencing input: PBMCs. The sequence derives from a middle-aged woman in good health and CMV-seronegative.

CDR3 coding DNA: TGTGCCAGCAGGGCAGTGGGGGGACAGCCCTACGAGCAGTACTTC. It yields the protein CASRAVGGQPYEQYF. The J gene is TRBJ2-7, the V gene TRBV6-6, with D perhaps TRBD1 (7 bases). V was clipped by 6 bases and J by 2 bases, with 17 bases between them. The germline V gene encodes CDR1 MNHNY and CDR2 SVGAGI (reference sequence). The CDR3 is 15 amino acids.